This entry lists 22 T cell receptor beta chains sequenced from one sample in a study of blood T cell repertoires in COVID-19. Using immunoSEQ multiplex PCR, the repertoire was profiled, and TCRdb retains in-frame clones only, with some absent. The repertoire consists of about 240,000 clones, with about 85% occurring once and the leading ten covering roughly 2%. Sequenced: peripheral blood. The origin of the receptors is a man between 25 and 39 years old who had recovered from COVID-19.

The chain employs TRBV19 and TRBJ2-5; 10 bases fit TRBD2. The CDR3 runs to 15 residues. CDR1 and CDR2 (germline): LNHDA, SQIVND (reference sequence). With 6 bases clipped from V and 5 bases from J, the junction kept 9 bases outside the gene matches. CDR3 nucleotides: TGTGCCAGTAGAATTAGCGGGGGGCCTTCCGAGACCCAGTACTTC. Its translation: CASRISGGPSETQYF.

This clone came up once. The V and J genes are TRBV3-1 (or the pseudogene TRBV3-2) and TRBJ2-2, with 7 bases matching TRBD1. Germline V gene sequence: CDR1 LGHDT, CDR2 YNNKEL (reference sequence). With 3 bases clipped from V and 6 bases from J, the junction kept 16 bases outside the gene matches. The CDR3 length is 18 residues. Here the CDR3 reads CASSQLAPGQLISGELFF. CDR3 sequence (DNA): TGTGCCAGCAGCCAGCTCGCACCGGGACAGCTTATCTCCGGGGAGCTGTTTTTT.

The genes are TRBV7-9 and TRBJ1-1; 10 positions match TRBD1. Germline-derived CDR1 and CDR2 are SEHNR and FQNEAQ (reference sequence). V lost 5 bases, J lost 4 bases, and 4 bases stayed unmatched. The length of the CDR3 is 14 residues. CDR3 in DNA: TGTGCCAGCAGCACGAGGACAGGGGGCACTGAAGCTTTCTTT. The encoded protein is CASSTRTGGTEAFF.

The V call is TRBV20-1, the J call TRBJ2-7; D is ambiguous. V was shortened by 5 bases and J by 2 bases, with 7 bases between the two germline ends. This CDR3 region has 11 residues. Germline values: CDR1 DFQATT, CDR2 SNEGSKA (reference sequence). The CDR3 coding sequence is TGCAGTGCTCGACTTGCCTACGAGCAGTACGTC. Its translation: CSARLAYEQYV.

V gene TRBV20-1 combines with J gene TRBJ1-2, with D unresolved. Per the germline V gene, CDR1 is DFQATT and CDR2 is SNEGSKA (reference sequence). CDR3 length: 11 residues. Trimming took 5 bases from V and 7 from J, leaving 11 bases between them. The CDR3 loop reads CSAPQSPGYTF. The CDR3 DNA reads TGCAGTGCTCCTCAGTCCCCTGGCTACACCTTC.

The V call is TRBV13, the J call TRBJ1-2; D call uncertain. The ends were cut back, 4 bases at V and 3 bases at J, with 18 bases in the middle. CDR1 PRHDT and CDR2 FYEKMQ come from the germline V gene (reference sequence). This CDR3 is 16 amino acids long. The CDR3 sequence: CASSSITEGVDYGYTF. The CDR3 DNA is TGTGCCAGCAGCTCGATAACAGAGGGTGTGGACTATGGCTACACCTTC.

V usage is TRBV5-1 and J usage is TRBJ2-1; D is unclear. V lost 0 bases and J lost 0, with 10 bases in between. The germline CDR1 and CDR2 sequences are SGHRS and YFSETQ. The CDR3 totals 16 residues. CDR3 nucleotide sequence: TGCGCCAGCAGCTTGGACGGAGTCCGCTCCTACAATGAGCAGTTCTTC. Amino acids: CASSLDGVRSYNEQFF.

This chain joins TRBV12-5 and TRBJ2-7; possible D gene TRBD1, 5 bases. Germline V gene lookup returns CDR1 LGHNT and CDR2 FRNRAP. The germline V and J ends were trimmed by 2 bases and 6 bases, with 11 bases remaining between them. The CDR3 runs 13 residues. CDR3 in DNA: TGTGCTAGTGGTTTGACAGGAAGTCGCGAGCAGTACTTC. Translated, it gives CASGLTGSREQYF. Looking up the rest from reference TRBV12-5 and TRBJ2-7 gives the full variable domain: DARVTQTPRHKVTEMGQEVTMRCQPILGHNTVFWYRQTMMQGLELLAYFRNRAPLDDSGMPKDRFSAEMPDATLATLKIQPSEPRDSAVYFCASGLTGSREQYFGPGTRLTVT.

The chain recombines TRBV3-1 (or the pseudogene TRBV3-2) with TRBJ1-2; no definite D call. The V end lost 4 bases, the J end lost 8 bases, and 14 bases lay between the germline ends. CDR3 length: 13 residues. Germline CDR1 is LGHDT and CDR2 is YNNKEL (reference sequence). CDR3 sequence: CASSPSLSVGYTF. The CDR3 DNA reads as TGTGCCAGCAGCCCCTCGCTGTCGGTCGGCTACACCTTC.

The chain has TRBV28 and TRBJ2-3, with 8 bases that match TRBD1. CDR3 size: 18 residues. The trim removed 3 bases at V and 3 bases at J, leaving 14 bases unmatched. Germline lookup yields CDR1 MDHEN and CDR2 SYDVKM. The CDR3 bases are TGTGCCAGCAGTTTCCCCACTAGACAGGGGAAAGGGACAGATACGCAGTATTTT. It specifies CASSFPTRQGKGTDTQYF.

This chain links TRBV13 with TRBJ1-4, with TRBD1 identical over 7 bases. This CDR3 is 19 amino acids long. V lost 2 bases, J lost 0 bases, and 12 bases stayed unmatched. Germline loops: CDR1 PRHDT, CDR2 FYEKMQ (reference sequence). CDR3 in DNA: TGTGCCAGCAGCTTAATGGGGGACAGATTTTCCTCAACTAATGAAAAACTGTTTTTT. Its protein is CASSLMGDRFSSTNEKLFF.

This chain connects TRBV7-8 to TRBJ1-5; D is undetermined. The CDR3 consists of 17 residues. With 2 bases removed from V and 2 bases from J, the gap between germline ends came to 16 bases. Germline loops: CDR1 SGHVS, CDR2 FQNEAQ. CDR3 in amino acids: CASSLSPTGGGNQPQHF. For the CDR3, the DNA is TGTGCCAGCAGCTTATCGCCTACGGGTGGCGGCAATCAGCCCCAGCATTTT.

The V gene is TRBV11-2, the J gene TRBJ2-3, with D maybe TRBD2 (6 bases). This CDR3 is built from 16 residues. The V end was cut by 1 base, the J end by 8 bases, with 19 bases between. CDR1 is SGHAT and CDR2 is FQNNGV in the germline V gene. The CDR3 nucleotides read TGTGCCAGCAGCTTAGTCAGCGGGCCCCGGGGAGGTACGCAGTATTTT. It encodes CASSLVSGPRGGTQYF.

The CDR3 sequence: CASSWGTDHSTDTQYF. Here the CDR3 DNA reads TGCGCCAGCAGCTGGGGGACAGACCATAGCACAGATACGCAGTATTTT. The chain has TRBV5-1 and TRBJ2-3; 7 positions agree with TRBD1. Per germline, CDR1 SGHRS and CDR2 YFSETQ. The length of the CDR3 is 16 residues. V dropped 3 bases and J dropped 0; count of bases not matched to a gene: 7.

V and J are TRBV2 and TRBJ1-5, with D tentatively TRBD1 (5 bases). Per germline, CDR1 SNHLY and CDR2 FYNNEI. The length of the CDR3 is 14 residues. V was clipped by 2 bases and J by 5 bases, with 10 bases between them. The DNA of the CDR3 is TGTGCCAGCAGTGAACAGGGTGATGATCAGCCCCAGCATTTT. Amino acids: CASSEQGDDQPQHF.

The rearrangement uses TRBV19 and TRBJ2-7, with D possibly being TRBD1 (5 bases). The CDR3 consists of 11 residues. The germline gives CDR1 LNHDA, CDR2 SQIVND (reference sequence). Trimming removed 10 bases from V and 0 bases from J, with 7 bases in between. The CDR3 nucleotides are TGTGCCACCAGGGACTCCTACGAGCAGTACTTC. Protein sequence: CATRDSYEQYF.

The genes are TRBV6-5 and TRBJ2-1; possibly TRBD2 for D (6 bases). Germline assignment: CDR1 MNHEY and CDR2 SVGAGI. The CDR3 spans 16 residues. The germline V and J ends were trimmed by 2 bases and 4 bases, with 15 bases remaining between them. In DNA, the CDR3 is TGTGCCAGCAGTTACACCCGGGGGTCCCCGTACAATGAGCAGTTCTTC. Protein: CASSYTRGSPYNEQFF.

The V gene is TRBV21-1, the J gene TRBJ2-2; TRBD1 reflects the table's D call only, with no check against the DNA. TRBV21-1 is listed as a pseudogene. This CDR3 is built from 13 residues. CDR3 sequence reads: CASSKGPGEELFF. The CDR3, as DNA: TGTGCCAGCAGCAAAGGGCCAGGGGAGGAGCTGTTTTTT.

This chain uses TRBV5-1 with TRBJ1-2; 8 bases map to TRBD1. This CDR3 has 15 residues. V gave up 4 bases and J gave up 4 bases; unmatched junction bases: 9. Per germline, CDR1 SGHRS and CDR2 YFSETQ. The CDR3 spells CASSTGQGGSYGYTF. The CDR3 region has the DNA TGCGCCAGCAGCACCGGACAGGGAGGTTCCTATGGCTACACCTTC.

V gene TRBV5-5 combines with J gene TRBJ1-6, with D hard to call. The CDR3 runs 12 residues. The V gene lost 3 bases and the J gene lost 13 bases, with 11 bases spanning the gap. Germline CDR1 SGHKS, CDR2 YYEKEE (reference sequence). The DNA for the CDR3 is TGTGCCAGCAGCTCCGCTCTGAGGCCCCTCCACTTT. Translating gives CASSSALRPLHF.

The gene calls are TRBV5-4 and TRBJ1-3, with TRBD1 matching 11 bases. From germline, CDR1 is SGHNT and CDR2 YYREEE (reference sequence). The CDR3 has 16 residues. The V gene end was trimmed by 1 base and the J gene end by 1 base; junction bases not matched to a gene: 1. CDR3 protein: CASSLRDRGSGNTIYF. DNA of the CDR3: TGTGCCAGCAGCTTGAGGGACAGGGGGTCTGGAAACACCATATATTTT. The complete variable domain, with remaining parts taken from reference TRBV5-4 and TRBJ1-3, reads ETGVTQSPTHLIKTRGQQVTLRCSSQSGHNTVSWYQQALGQGPQFIFQYYREEENGRGNFPPRFSGLQFPNYSSELNVNALELDDSALYLCASSLRDRGSGNTIYFGEGSWLTVV.

A single count supports this clone. This sequence joins TRBV9 and TRBJ2-6, with D perhaps TRBD1 (6 bases). Looked up from germline, CDR1 is SGDLS and CDR2 is YYNGEE. Trimming took 4 bases from V and 4 from J, leaving 21 bases between them. The CDR3 is 18 amino acids. The CDR3 nucleotides read TGTGCCAGCAGCTTCCAGGGACAACGTCTTAAGGGGGCCAACGTCCTGACTTTC. This codes for CASSFQGQRLKGANVLTF.